Below, 7 T cell receptor beta chains from the same sample are listed, as sequenced in a study of blood T cell repertoires in COVID-19. This table comes from immunoSEQ multiplex PCR, and its TCRdb copy is limited to in-frame clones, with some not included. In the table there are 300,000 to 350,000 clones, around 90% of which are singletons. The sequencing input was peripheral blood. These receptors all come from a man aged 25 to 45 with COVID-19, enrolled during active disease.

J is TRBJ2-1 and V is TRBV27, with TRBD2 matching over 9 bases. The junction had 2 bases not matched to a gene; V was cut back by 5 bases and J by 0 bases. CDR3 length: 15 amino acids. CDR1 and CDR2 from the germline V gene are MNHEY and SMNVEV (reference sequence). The CDR3 loop reads CASSLSGSSYNEQFF. CDR3 DNA: TGTGCCAGCAGTCTTAGCGGGAGCTCCTACAATGAGCAGTTCTTC.

This clone was seen a single time. The gene calls are TRBV6-1 and TRBJ2-5; D gene ambiguous. This CDR3 has 12 amino acids. The V gene's germline CDR1 is MNHNS and CDR2 SASEGT. Trimming removed 2 bases from V and 7 bases from J, with 8 bases in between. CDR3 nucleotide sequence: TGTGCCAGCAGTGAATCCAGAGGGACCCAGTACTTC. Translation: CASSESRGTQYF.

The genes are TRBV7-2 and TRBJ2-3; D is uncertain. V was pared by 1 base and J by 6 bases, with 5 bases between. Germline V gene lookup returns CDR1 SGHTA and CDR2 FQGNSA. This CDR3 region has 12 residues. As DNA, the CDR3 is TGTGCCAGCAGCTTAGATATGGATACGCAGTATTTT. Protein: CASSLDMDTQYF.

The chain couples TRBV18 to TRBJ1-1; 9 bases are shared with TRBD1. CDR3 length: 14 residues. CDR1 KGHSH and CDR2 LQKENI come from the germline V gene. Losses at the gene ends were 6 bases for V and 11 bases for J; bases not matched to a gene: 13. The CDR3 spells CASSPGQGLLEAFF. The CDR3 DNA is TGTGCCAGCTCGCCGGGACAGGGTTTGCTGGAGGCTTTCTTT.

This clone was counted once. The rearrangement uses TRBV20-1 and TRBJ2-7; 7 bases match TRBD2. Germline CDR1 is DFQATT and CDR2 is SNEGSKA (reference sequence). V was clipped by 8 bases and J by 3 bases; unmatched bases: 4. The CDR3 loop spans 11 amino acids. The CDR3: CSTGGDYEQYF. The CDR3 DNA reads TGCAGTACGGGGGGTGACTACGAGCAGTACTTC.

The V call is TRBV4-2, the J call TRBJ1-2; 7 nucleotides agree with TRBD1. The CDR3 covers 16 residues. J gave up 6 bases and V 0 bases, and 10 bases lay outside the gene matches. Germline V gene data show CDR1 as LGHNA and CDR2 as YNFKEQ. The CDR3 DNA reads as TGTGCCAGCAGCCAAGATGGGGGTTGGACAGGAGATGGCTACACCTTC. Its protein product is CASSQDGGWTGDGYTF.

V and J are TRBV3-1 (or the pseudogene TRBV3-2) and TRBJ1-4; tentative D call: TRBD1 (6 bases). This CDR3 region has 14 residues. Germline CDR1 LGHDT, CDR2 YNNKEL (reference sequence). V lost 6 bases to trimming and J lost 5 bases, with 13 bases between them. The CDR3 here is CASSLRGENEKLFF. CDR3 in DNA: TGTGCCAGCAGTCTCAGGGGAGAGAATGAAAAACTGTTTTTT.